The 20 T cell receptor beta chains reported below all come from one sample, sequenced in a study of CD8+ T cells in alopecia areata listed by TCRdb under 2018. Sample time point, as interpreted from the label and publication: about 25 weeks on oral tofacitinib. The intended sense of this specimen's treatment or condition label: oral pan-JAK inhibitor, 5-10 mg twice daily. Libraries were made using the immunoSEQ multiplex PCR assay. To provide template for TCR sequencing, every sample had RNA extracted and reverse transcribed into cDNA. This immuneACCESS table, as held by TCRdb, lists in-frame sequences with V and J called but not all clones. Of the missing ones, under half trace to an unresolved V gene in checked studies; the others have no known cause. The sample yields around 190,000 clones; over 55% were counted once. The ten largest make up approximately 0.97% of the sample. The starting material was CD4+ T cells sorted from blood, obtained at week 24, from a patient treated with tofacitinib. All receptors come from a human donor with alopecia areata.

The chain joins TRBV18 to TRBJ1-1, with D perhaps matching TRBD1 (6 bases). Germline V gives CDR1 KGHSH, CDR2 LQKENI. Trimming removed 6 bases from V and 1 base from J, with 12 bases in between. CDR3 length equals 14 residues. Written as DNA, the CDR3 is TGTGCCAGCTCGCCGACAGGAAAGAACACTGAAGCTTTCTTT. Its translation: CASSPTGKNTEAFF.

In nucleotides, the CDR3 is TGCAGCGCCAACCCGGGGGAGACCCAGTACTTC. Protein: CSANPGETQYF. The chain has TRBV29-1 and TRBJ2-5, with D perhaps TRBD2 (5 bases). Germline V lookup: CDR1 SQVTM, CDR2 ANQGSEA. Trimming removed 7 bases at V and 5 bases at J, with 11 bases between. This CDR3 has 11 residues. Full variable domain (rest looked up from reference TRBV29-1 and TRBJ2-5): SAVISQKPSRDICQRGTSLTIQCQVDSQVTMMFWYRQQPGQSLTLIATANQGSEATYESGFVIDKFPISRPNLTFSTLTVSNMSPEDSSIYLCSANPGETQYFGPGTRLLVL.

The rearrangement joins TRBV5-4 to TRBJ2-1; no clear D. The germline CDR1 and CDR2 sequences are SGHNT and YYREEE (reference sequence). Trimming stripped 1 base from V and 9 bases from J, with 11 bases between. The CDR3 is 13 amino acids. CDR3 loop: CASSLIIGPEQFF. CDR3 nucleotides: TGTGCCAGCAGCTTGATTATAGGACCTGAGCAGTTCTTC.

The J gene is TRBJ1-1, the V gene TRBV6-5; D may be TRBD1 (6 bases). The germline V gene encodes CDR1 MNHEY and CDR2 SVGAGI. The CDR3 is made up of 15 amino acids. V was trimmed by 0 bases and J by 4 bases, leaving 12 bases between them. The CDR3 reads CASSYSTQGRTEAFF. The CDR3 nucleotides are TGTGCCAGCAGTTACTCGACACAGGGACGCACTGAAGCTTTCTTT.

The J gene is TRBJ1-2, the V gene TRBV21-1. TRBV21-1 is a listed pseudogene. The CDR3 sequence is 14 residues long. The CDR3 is CASDARTANYGYTF. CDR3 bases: TGTGCCAGTGATGCCCGGACCGCTAACTATGGCTACACCTTC.

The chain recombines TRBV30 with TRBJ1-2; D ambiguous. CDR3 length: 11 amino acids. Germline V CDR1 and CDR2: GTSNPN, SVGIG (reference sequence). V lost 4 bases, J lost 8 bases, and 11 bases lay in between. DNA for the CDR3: TGTGCCTGGAAAGGTGATGGAGGCTACACCTTC. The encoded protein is CAWKGDGGYTF.

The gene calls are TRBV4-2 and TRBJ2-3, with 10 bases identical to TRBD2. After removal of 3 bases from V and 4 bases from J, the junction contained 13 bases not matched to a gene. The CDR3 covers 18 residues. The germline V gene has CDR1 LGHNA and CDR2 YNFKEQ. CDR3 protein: CASSHQVLAGEKSDTQYF. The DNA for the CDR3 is TGTGCCAGCAGCCATCAAGTCCTAGCGGGGGAAAAGTCAGATACGCAGTATTTT.

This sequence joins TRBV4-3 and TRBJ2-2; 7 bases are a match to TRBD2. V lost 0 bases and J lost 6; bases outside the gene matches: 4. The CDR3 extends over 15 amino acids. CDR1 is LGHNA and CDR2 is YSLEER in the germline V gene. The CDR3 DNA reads TGCGCCAGCAGCCAAGAGGGCCGGGGGGCCGGGGAGCTGTTTTTT. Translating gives CASSQEGRGAGELFF.

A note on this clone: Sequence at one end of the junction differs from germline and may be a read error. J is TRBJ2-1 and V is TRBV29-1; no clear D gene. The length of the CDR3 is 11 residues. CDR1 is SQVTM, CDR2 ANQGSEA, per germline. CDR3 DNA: TGCAGCGTTGAAGACGTCCCAAGCACGGTCTTC. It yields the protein CSVEDVPSTVF.

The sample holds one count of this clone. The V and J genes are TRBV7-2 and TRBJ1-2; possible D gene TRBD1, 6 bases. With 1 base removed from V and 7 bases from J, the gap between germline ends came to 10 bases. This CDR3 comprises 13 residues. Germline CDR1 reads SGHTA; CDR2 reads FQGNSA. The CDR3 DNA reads TGTGCCAGCAGCTTAGGGGGGCGAAGTGGCTACACCTTC. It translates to CASSLGGRSGYTF.

The CDR3 DNA sequence: TGTGCCAGCAGTAAGACGGGACCGATGAACACTGAAGCTTTCTTT. Translation gives CASSKTGPMNTEAFF. The chain is built from TRBV25-1 and TRBJ1-1, with D tentatively TRBD1 (5 bases). Trimming stripped 5 bases from V and 0 bases from J, with 13 bases between. The germline V gene has CDR1 MGHDK and CDR2 SYGVNS. CDR3 size: 15 residues.

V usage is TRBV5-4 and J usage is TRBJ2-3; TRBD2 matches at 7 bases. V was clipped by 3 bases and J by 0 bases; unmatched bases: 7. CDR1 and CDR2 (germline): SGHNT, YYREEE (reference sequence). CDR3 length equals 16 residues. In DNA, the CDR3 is TGTGCCAGCAGCTCCAAGCGGGGTACTAGCACAGATACGCAGTATTTT. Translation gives CASSSKRGTSTDTQYF.

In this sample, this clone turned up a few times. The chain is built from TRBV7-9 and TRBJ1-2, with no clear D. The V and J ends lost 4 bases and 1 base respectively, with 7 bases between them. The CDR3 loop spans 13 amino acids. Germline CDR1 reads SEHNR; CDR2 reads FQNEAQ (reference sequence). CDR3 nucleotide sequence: TGTGCCAGCAGCTCGTCGGGTAACTATGGCTACACCTTC. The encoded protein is CASSSSGNYGYTF.

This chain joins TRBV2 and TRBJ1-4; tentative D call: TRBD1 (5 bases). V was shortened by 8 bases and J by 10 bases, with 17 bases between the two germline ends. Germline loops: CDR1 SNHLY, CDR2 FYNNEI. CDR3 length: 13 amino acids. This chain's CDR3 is CASVWKGDGKLFF. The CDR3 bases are TGTGCCAGCGTCTGGAAAGGGGATGGAAAACTGTTTTTT. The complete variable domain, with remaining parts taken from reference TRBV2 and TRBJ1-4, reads EPEVTQTPSHQVTQMGQEVILRCVPISNHLYFYWYRQILGQKVEFLVSFYNNEISEKSEIFDDQFSVERPDGSNFTLKIRSTKLEDSAMYFCASVWKGDGKLFFGSGTQLSVL.

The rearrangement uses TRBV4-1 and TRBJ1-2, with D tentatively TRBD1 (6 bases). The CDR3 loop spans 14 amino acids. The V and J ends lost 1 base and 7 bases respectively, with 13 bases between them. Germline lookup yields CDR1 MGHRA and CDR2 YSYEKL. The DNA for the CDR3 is TGCGCCAGCAGCCAAGTTACGGGGGCCGGTGGCTACACCTTC. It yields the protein CASSQVTGAGGYTF.

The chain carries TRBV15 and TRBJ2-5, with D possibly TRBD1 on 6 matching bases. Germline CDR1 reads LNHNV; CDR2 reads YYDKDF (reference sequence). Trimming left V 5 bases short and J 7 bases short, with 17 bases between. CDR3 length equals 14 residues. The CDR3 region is CATSGQGLLWTQYF. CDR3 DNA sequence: TGTGCCACCAGCGGGCAGGGGCTTTTGTGGACCCAGTACTTC.

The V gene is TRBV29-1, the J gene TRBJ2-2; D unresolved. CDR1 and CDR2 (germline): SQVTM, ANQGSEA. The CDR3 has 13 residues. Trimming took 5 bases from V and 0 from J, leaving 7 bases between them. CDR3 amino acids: CSVSASNTGELFF. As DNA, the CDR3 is TGCAGCGTTAGTGCCTCGAACACCGGGGAGCTGTTTTTT.

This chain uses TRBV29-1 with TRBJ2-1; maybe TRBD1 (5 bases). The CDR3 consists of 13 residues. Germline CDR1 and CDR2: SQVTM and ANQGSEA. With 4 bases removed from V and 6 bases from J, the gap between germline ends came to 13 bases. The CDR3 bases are TGCAGCGTTGCCCCACGACAGTTCAATGAGCAGTTCTTC. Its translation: CSVAPRQFNEQFF.

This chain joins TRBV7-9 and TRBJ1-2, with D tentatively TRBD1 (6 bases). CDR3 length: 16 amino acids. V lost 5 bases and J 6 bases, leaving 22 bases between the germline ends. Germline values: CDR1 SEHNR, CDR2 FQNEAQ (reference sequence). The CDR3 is CASSDPHGRGGNGYTF. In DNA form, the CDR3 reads TGTGCCAGCAGCGACCCCCATGGGAGGGGGGGCAATGGCTACACCTTC.

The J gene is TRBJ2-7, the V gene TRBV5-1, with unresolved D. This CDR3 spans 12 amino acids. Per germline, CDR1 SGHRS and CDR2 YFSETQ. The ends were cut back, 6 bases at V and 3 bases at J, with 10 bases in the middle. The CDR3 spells CASKVSDYEQYF. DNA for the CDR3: TGCGCCAGCAAGGTCTCGGACTACGAGCAGTACTTC.